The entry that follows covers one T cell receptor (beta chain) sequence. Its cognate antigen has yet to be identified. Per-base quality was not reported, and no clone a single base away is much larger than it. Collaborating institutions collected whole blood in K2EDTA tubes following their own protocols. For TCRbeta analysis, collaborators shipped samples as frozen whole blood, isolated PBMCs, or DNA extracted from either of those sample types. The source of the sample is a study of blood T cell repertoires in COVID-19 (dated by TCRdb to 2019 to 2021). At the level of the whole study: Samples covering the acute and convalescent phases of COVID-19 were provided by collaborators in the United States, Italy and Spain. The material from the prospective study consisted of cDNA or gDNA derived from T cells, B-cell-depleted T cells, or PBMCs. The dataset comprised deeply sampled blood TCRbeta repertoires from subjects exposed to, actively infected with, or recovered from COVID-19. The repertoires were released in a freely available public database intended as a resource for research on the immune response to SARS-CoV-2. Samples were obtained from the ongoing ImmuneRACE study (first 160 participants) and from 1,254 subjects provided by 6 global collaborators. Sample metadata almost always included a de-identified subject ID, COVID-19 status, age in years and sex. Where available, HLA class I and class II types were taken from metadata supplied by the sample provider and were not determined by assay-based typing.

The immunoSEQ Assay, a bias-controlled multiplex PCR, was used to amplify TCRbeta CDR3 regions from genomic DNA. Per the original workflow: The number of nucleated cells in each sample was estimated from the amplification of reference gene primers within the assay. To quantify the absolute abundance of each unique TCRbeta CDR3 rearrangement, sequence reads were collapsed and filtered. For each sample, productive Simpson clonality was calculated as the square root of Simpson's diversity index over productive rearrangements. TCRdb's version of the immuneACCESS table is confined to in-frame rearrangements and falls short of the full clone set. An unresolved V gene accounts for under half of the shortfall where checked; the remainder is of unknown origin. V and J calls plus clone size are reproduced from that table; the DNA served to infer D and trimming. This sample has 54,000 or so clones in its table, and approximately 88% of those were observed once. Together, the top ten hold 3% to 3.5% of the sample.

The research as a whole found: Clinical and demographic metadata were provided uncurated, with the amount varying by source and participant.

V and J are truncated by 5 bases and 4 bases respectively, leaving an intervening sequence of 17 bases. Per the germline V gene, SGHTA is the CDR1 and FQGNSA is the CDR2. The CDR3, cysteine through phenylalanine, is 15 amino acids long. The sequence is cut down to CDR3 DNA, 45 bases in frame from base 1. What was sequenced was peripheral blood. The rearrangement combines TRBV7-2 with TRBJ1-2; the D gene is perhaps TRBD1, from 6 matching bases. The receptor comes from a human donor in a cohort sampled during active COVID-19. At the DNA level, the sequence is TGTGCCAGCAGCCTCGAAACAGGGCAAATCTATGGCTACACCTTC. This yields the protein CASSLETGQIYGYTF. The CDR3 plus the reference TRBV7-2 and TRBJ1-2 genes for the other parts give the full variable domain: GAGVSQSPSNKVTEKGKDVELRCDPISGHTALYWYRQSLGQGLEFLIYFQGNSAPDKSGLPSDRFSAERTGGSVSTLTIQRTQQEDSAVYLCASSLETGQIYGYTFGSGTRLTVV.